This is a list of T cell receptor beta chains from one sample in a study of blood T cell repertoires in COVID-19. Here immunoSEQ multiplex PCR was the method, and the copy in TCRdb shows in-frame clones only, minus some. The table has some 50,000 clones, over 70% seen once. Input material: peripheral blood. The receptor source for this set is a human donor in a cohort sampled during active COVID-19. Both conserved end residues are part of each CDR3. Each record gives: V gene, clone size, J gene, D gene, CDR3 protein, CDR3 DNA. D genes are given only for firm matches. Clone size, where shown, is once, few, many, or a class for clones that have expanded.

>TRBV30|NA|TRBJ2-3|NA
CAWTQRRGTQYF
TGTGCCTGGACTCAGCGGAGAGGTACGCAGTATTTT
>TRBV11-2|NA|TRBJ1-2|NA
CASSPTGSRYGYTF
TGTGCCAGCAGCCCCACAGGGAGTAGGTATGGCTACACCTTC
>TRBV10-3|once|TRBJ2-7|TRBD1
CAIRTSGGAGYEQYF
TGTGCCATCAGGACCTCAGGGGGCGCGGGCTACGAGCAGTACTTC
>TRBV5-1|NA|TRBJ2-3|NA
CASSSEADTQYF
TGCGCCAGCAGCTCCGAGGCAGATACGCAGTATTTT
>TRBV28|once|TRBJ2-7|TRBD2
CASSLGLGAEQYF
TGTGCCAGCAGCCTCGGACTAGGGGCCGAGCAGTACTTC
>TRBV27|once|TRBJ2-7|NA
CASSLKGGGRGYEQYF
TGTGCCAGCTCCCTAAAGGGGGGAGGCAGGGGGTACGAGCAGTACTTC
>TRBV28|NA|TRBJ2-7|TRBD1
CASSLWSGGNSYEQYF
TGTGCCAGCAGTTTGTGGTCAGGGGGCAATTCCTACGAGCAGTACTTC
>TRBV6-4|NA|TRBJ2-1|TRBD2
CASTPGTSGDNEQFF
TGTGCCAGCACCCCTGGTACTAGCGGGGACAATGAGCAGTTCTTC
>TRBV28|NA|TRBJ1-2|NA
CASRQQGPYGYTF
TGTGCCAGCAGGCAACAGGGCCCCTATGGCTACACCTTC
>TRBV7-8|NA|TRBJ1-2|NA
CASSLGARSGYTF
TGTGCCAGCAGCTTAGGGGCTCGGTCGGGCTACACCTTC
>TRBV10-2|NA|TRBJ2-1|NA
CASSEVLPNSGTYNEQFF
TGCGCCAGCAGTGAGGTCCTACCAAATAGCGGTACCTACAATGAGCAGTTCTTC
>TRBV6-5|NA|TRBJ1-1|NA
CASTRQNTEAFF
TGTGCCAGCACGCGGCAGAACACTGAAGCTTTCTTT
>TRBV11-3|NA|TRBJ2-1|TRBD2
CASSLDRWASGVSSYNEQFF
TGTGCCAGCAGCTTAGATCGGTGGGCTAGCGGGGTCAGCTCCTACAATGAGCAGTTCTTC
>TRBV2|NA|TRBJ1-1|NA
CASRIAPGNTEAFF
TGTGCCAGCAGAATCGCCCCCGGGAACACTGAAGCTTTCTTT
>TRBV20-1|once|TRBJ2-7|TRBD2
CSASTAGAGGPYEQYF
TGCAGTGCTAGTACCGCGGGGGCGGGAGGACCCTACGAGCAGTACTTC
>TRBV28|few|TRBJ1-2|TRBD1
CASIIRPGGSSSGYTF
TGTGCCAGCATCATAAGACCAGGGGGAAGTTCGTCGGGCTACACCTTC
>TRBV4-2|NA|TRBJ2-1|NA
CASSQDYGSSYNEQFF
TGTGCCAGCAGCCAAGATTACGGGAGCTCCTACAATGAGCAGTTCTTC
>TRBV12-3/TRBV12-4|NA|TRBJ1-4|NA
CASSHTTEKLFF
TGTGCCAGCAGTCACACCACAGAAAAACTGTTTTTT
>TRBV5-1|NA|TRBJ2-7|TRBD2
CASSASGRAGVREQYF
TGCGCCAGCAGCGCTAGCGGGAGGGCAGGGGTTAGGGAGCAGTACTTC
>TRBV28|NA|TRBJ1-2|TRBD1
CASSLGTGLYGYTF
TGTGCCAGCAGCCTCGGGACAGGGCTCTATGGCTACACCTTC
>TRBV3-1/TRBV3-2|once|TRBJ1-1|TRBD1
CASSQAGTGAEAFF
TGTGCCAGCAGCCAAGCCGGGACAGGGGCTGAAGCTTTCTTT
>TRBV5-1|once|TRBJ1-4|NA
CASSLPSRNEKLFF
TGCGCCAGCAGCCTACCCAGCAGGAATGAAAAACTGTTTTTT
>TRBV7-2|NA|TRBJ2-3|TRBD1
CASSLAGQASTDTQYF
TGTGCCAGCAGCTTAGCCGGACAGGCGAGCACAGATACGCAGTATTTT
>TRBV11-2|NA|TRBJ2-7|TRBD2
CASSLEGGPYEQYF
TGTGCCAGCAGCTTAGAGGGAGGGCCCTACGAGCAGTACTTC
>TRBV7-9|NA|TRBJ1-1|NA
CASRRTEGEAFF
TGTGCCAGCAGGCGGACGGAGGGTGAAGCTTTCTTT
>TRBV4-2|NA|TRBJ2-7|TRBD2
CASSPGRLAGVYEQYF
TGTGCCAGCAGCCCTGGTCGGCTAGCGGGGGTCTACGAGCAGTACTTC
>TRBV30|NA|TRBJ1-4|NA
CKGVKLFF
TGTAAAGGGGTAAAACTGTTTTTT
>TRBV6-6|NA|TRBJ1-3|TRBD1
CASTGGQGVGNTIYF
TGTGCCAGCACTGGGGGACAGGGTGTTGGAAACACCATATATTTT
>TRBV10-3|NA|TRBJ2-2|TRBD1
CAIGQGNTGELFF
TGTGCCATCGGACAGGGAAACACCGGGGAGCTGTTTTTT
>TRBV6-5|NA|TRBJ2-5|TRBD1
CASSYSDRVETQYF
TGTGCCAGCAGTTACTCGGACAGGGTAGAGACCCAGTACTTC
>TRBV5-6|NA|TRBJ2-1|NA
CASSEPGLTNEQFF
TGTGCCAGCAGCGAGCCGGGACTGACAAATGAGCAGTTCTTC
>TRBV30|few|TRBJ2-7|TRBD2
CAWSSLGGSLGEQYF
TGTGCCTGGAGTTCCCTTGGCGGGAGTTTGGGCGAGCAGTACTTC
>TRBV2|NA|TRBJ2-2|TRBD2
CASSGAAGGGRALTGELFF
TGTGCCAGCAGTGGGGCCGCGGGCGGCGGGAGGGCCCTCACCGGGGAGCTGTTTTTT
>TRBV18|NA|TRBJ2-1|NA
CASSPTDRNEQFF
TGTGCCAGCTCACCGACCGACAGGAATGAGCAGTTCTTC
>TRBV11-2|NA|TRBJ2-1|NA
CASSLGPGVVSDEQFF
TGTGCCAGCAGCTTAGGCCCAGGGGTTGTTAGCGATGAGCAGTTCTTC
>TRBV13|NA|TRBJ2-2|NA
CASSPQGYTGELFF
TGTGCCAGCAGCCCCCAGGGGTACACCGGGGAGCTGTTTTTT
>TRBV5-1|NA|TRBJ2-1|NA
CASSGGQSYNEQFF
TGCGCCAGCAGCGGGGGACAATCCTACAATGAGCAGTTCTTC
>TRBV5-1|few|TRBJ2-3|TRBD2
CASSLGGTSGADTQYF
TGCGCCAGCAGCTTGGGAGGGACTAGCGGAGCGGATACGCAGTATTTT
>TRBV28|NA|TRBJ2-5|NA
CASALAGPGTQYF
TGTGCCAGTGCCCTGGCGGGCCCGGGGACCCAGTACTTC
>TRBV24-1|NA|TRBJ2-2|TRBD1
CATSDPGQGNTGELFF
TGTGCCACCAGTGACCCGGGACAGGGGAACACCGGGGAGCTGTTTTTT
>TRBV14|NA|TRBJ2-7|TRBD2
CASSQELAGLYEQYF
TGTGCCAGCAGCCAAGAACTAGCGGGCCTCTACGAGCAGTACTTC
>TRBV4-3|NA|TRBJ2-2|TRBD1
CASSGTGNTGELFF
TGCGCCAGCAGCGGGACAGGGAACACCGGGGAGCTGTTTTTT
>TRBV28|NA|TRBJ2-7|NA
CASSFAGDDYEQYF
TGTGCCAGCAGTTTTGCAGGCGACGACTACGAGCAGTACTTC
>TRBV27|NA|TRBJ1-2|TRBD1
CASSPGTGVGYGYTF
TGTGCCAGCAGTCCTGGGACAGGGGTTGGCTATGGCTACACCTTC
>TRBV19|NA|TRBJ1-1|NA
CASSRGAVPEAFF
TGTGCCAGTTCTCGGGGGGCCGTTCCTGAAGCTTTCTTT
>TRBV5-1|NA|TRBJ2-7|TRBD1
CASSGQGYPYEQYF
TGCGCCAGCTCAGGACAGGGCTATCCCTACGAGCAGTACTTC
>TRBV5-5|NA|TRBJ1-6|NA
CASSWLAASSYNSPLHF
TGTGCCAGCAGCTGGCTGGCAGCGAGCTCCTATAATTCACCCCTCCACTTT
>TRBV28|NA|TRBJ1-5|TRBD1
CASSFLGTGVPQHF
TGTGCCAGCAGTTTTCTGGGGACAGGGGTGCCCCAGCATTTT
>TRBV5-1|NA|TRBJ2-7|TRBD2
CASSTTSGGSYEQYF
TGCGCCAGCAGCACTACTAGCGGAGGCTCCTACGAGCAGTACTTC
>TRBV28|once|TRBJ1-3|NA
CASNSGTISGNTIYF
TGTGCCAGCAACTCCGGGACAATCTCTGGAAACACCATATATTTT
>TRBV6-5|NA|TRBJ1-1|NA
CASSLTSSSGSAFF
TGTGCCAGCAGCCTTACCTCTTCTTCGGGTTCGGCTTTCTTT
>TRBV11-2|NA|TRBJ2-7|TRBD1
CASRDRDRGHYEQYF
TGTGCCAGCAGGGATCGGGACAGGGGGCATTACGAGCAGTACTTC
>TRBV2|NA|TRBJ2-3|TRBD2
CASTYGRLAGGPGLDTQYF
TGTGCCAGCACATACGGGAGACTAGCGGGAGGGCCGGGCTTAGATACGCAGTATTTT
>TRBV27|NA|TRBJ2-3|TRBD2
CASSRTSGRFSTDTQYF
TGTGCCAGCAGCCGTACTAGCGGGAGATTTAGCACAGATACGCAGTATTTT